One and the same sample provided the 8 T cell receptor beta chains below, sequenced in a study of cytotoxic CD8 clonotypes in ibrutinib-treated CLL. Sequencing used immunoSEQ multiplex PCR; TCRdb keeps in-frame clones, though not all of them. Of around 310,000 clones detected, just under 80% appear once; the ten largest clones hold 6.7%. The sequences come from PBMCs, collected before ibrutinib treatment. These receptors originate from a human donor with chronic lymphocytic leukemia.

The sample holds one count of this clone. The chain carries TRBV4-1 and TRBJ1-5; D is undetermined. Trimming left V 0 bases short and J 5 bases short, with 11 bases between. This CDR3 is built from 15 residues. Germline V CDR1 and CDR2: MGHRA, YSYEKL. CDR3 loop: CASSQDGENHQPQHF. In DNA form, the CDR3 reads TGCGCCAGCAGCCAAGACGGGGAGAACCATCAGCCCCAGCATTTT.

This chain joins TRBV5-1 and TRBJ2-3; 11 positions match TRBD2. J gave up 1 base and V 5 bases, and 6 bases lay outside the gene matches. This CDR3 spans 16 amino acids. Germline V gene lookup returns CDR1 SGHRS and CDR2 YFSETQ. CDR3 loop: CASSISGRAGTDTQYF. The CDR3, as DNA: TGCGCCAGCAGTATTAGCGGGAGGGCCGGCACAGATACGCAGTATTTT.

The V and J genes are TRBV5-4 and TRBJ1-5, with D perhaps matching TRBD1 (5 bases). The length of the CDR3 is 14 residues. Germline loops: CDR1 SGHNT, CDR2 YYREEE (reference sequence). V lost 2 bases to trimming and J lost 9 bases, with 15 bases between them. This chain's CDR3 is CASSFGGEGSPQHF. The CDR3 nucleotides read TGTGCCAGCAGCTTCGGAGGGGAGGGATCGCCCCAGCATTTT.

The count of this clone is one. This sequence joins TRBV5-5 and TRBJ1-2; no clear D. Trimming removed 4 bases at V and 4 bases at J, with 17 bases between. Germline V gives CDR1 SGHKS, CDR2 YYEKEE (reference sequence). The CDR3 is 15 amino acids. The CDR3 sequence is CASSLGSVFSYGYTF. The CDR3 nucleotides read TGTGCCAGCAGCCTGGGTAGTGTGTTTAGCTATGGCTACACCTTC.

The chain employs TRBV5-4 and TRBJ2-1, with TRBD2 identical over 10 bases. The CDR3 is made up of 15 amino acids. With V trimmed by 2 bases and J by 5 bases, 4 bases remained unmatched. Germline assignment: CDR1 SGHNT and CDR2 YYREEE (reference sequence). The DNA of the CDR3 is TGTGCCAGCAGCTTAGCGGGAGGGGCTAACAATGAGCAGTTCTTC. The encoded protein is CASSLAGGANNEQFF.

This chain joins TRBV9 and TRBJ2-7, with D possibly TRBD2 on 5 matching bases. The CDR3 sequence is 14 residues long. V was cut by 0 bases and J by 2 bases, with 9 bases left in between. Germline V CDR1 and CDR2: SGDLS, YYNGEE. The CDR3: CASSVALATYEQYF. As DNA, the CDR3 is TGTGCCAGCAGCGTAGCGCTAGCCACCTACGAGCAGTACTTC.

This rearrangement joins TRBV15 to TRBJ1-3; TRBD1 is a possible D gene (5 bases). CDR1 LNHNV and CDR2 YYDKDF come from the germline V gene (reference sequence). This CDR3 has 15 residues. Deletions cut 0 bases from V and 2 bases from J, with 8 bases between. DNA of the CDR3: TGTGCCACCAGCAGAGATTGGGGGACTGGAAACACCATATATTTT. This encodes CATSRDWGTGNTIYF.

J is TRBJ1-4 and V is TRBV4-1; the D is unclear. CDR1 MGHRA and CDR2 YSYEKL come from the germline V gene. The CDR3 covers 15 residues. V shed 3 bases and J shed 5 bases, with 13 bases lying between them. DNA of the CDR3: TGCGCCAGCAGCCACCCCTGGGCGGGGAATGAAAAACTGTTTTTT. It yields the protein CASSHPWAGNEKLFF.